This T cell receptor beta chain was documented in a study of shared clonotypes between healthy human individuals. As concerns this clone: The antigen is undetermined.

The V and J ends lost 3 bases and 4 bases respectively, with 21 bases between them. The CDR3 runs to 17 residues. Per germline, CDR1 SGDLS and CDR2 YYNGEE. Study observations and caveats: With several donors compared, 4% to 5% of naive CD4 clonotypes were shared. Researchers sampled only blood; tissue repertoires likely differ.

This table comes from immunoSEQ multiplex PCR, and its TCRdb copy is limited to in-frame clones, with some not included. The table lists some 550,000 clones, around 97% of them singletons. The chain is built from TRBV9 and TRBJ2-3; no clear D gene. Sequencing input: naive CD4+ T cells sorted from blood. Documented subset: CD45RA+ positively selected. This sequence originates from a woman in her 30s in good health. As DNA, the CDR3 is TGTGCCAGCAGCGCCGGTAGGACCACTTCCCCCCCAGATACGCAGTATTTT. It encodes CASSAGRTTSPPDTQYF.